These 21 T cell receptor beta chains share one sample of origin, sequenced in a study of T cell changes during pregnancy in multiple sclerosis. TCRdb keeps only in-frame clones here, not all; method: immunoSEQ multiplex PCR. The sample carries under 45,000 clones, about 88% recorded once. This material consisted of CD8+ T cells from peripheral blood mononuclear cells, taken in the first trimester of pregnancy. The receptors shown here come from a female donor with multiple sclerosis, enrolled in a pregnancy study.

The chain has TRBV29-1 and TRBJ2-7; 11 bases are a match to TRBD1. Per the germline V gene, CDR1 is SQVTM and CDR2 is ANQGSEA. Unmatched junction bases numbered 4, after V lost 7 bases and J lost 5 bases. This CDR3 is 12 amino acids long. Here the CDR3 reads CSGGQGVHEQYF. In DNA, the CDR3 is TGCAGCGGGGGACAGGGGGTGCACGAGCAGTACTTC.

CDR3 amino acids: CASSLDRLNTGELFF. CDR3 DNA: TGTGCCAGCAGCTTGGACAGGCTGAACACCGGGGAGCTGTTTTTT. The genes are TRBV5-4 and TRBJ2-2, with D tentatively TRBD1 (5 bases). The V end was cut by 0 bases, the J end by 1 base, with 7 bases between. The germline V gene has CDR1 SGHNT and CDR2 YYREEE (reference sequence). This CDR3 comprises 15 residues.

The chain employs TRBV7-6 and TRBJ2-3; TRBD2 matches at 7 bases. CDR1 and CDR2 from the germline V gene are SGHVS and FNYEAQ. V trimming: 5 bases; J trimming: 0 bases; junction bases outside the gene matches: 5. The length of the CDR3 is 15 residues. The CDR3 nucleotides read TGTGCCAGCAGCCTCGGACTAGTTAGCACAGATACGCAGTATTTT. Protein sequence: CASSLGLVSTDTQYF.

The chain has TRBV29-1 and TRBJ2-1, with D perhaps matching TRBD1 (6 bases). This CDR3 region has 12 residues. Between the trimmed V and J ends, which lost 6 bases and 8 bases, there was a span of 14 bases. The germline V gene encodes CDR1 SQVTM and CDR2 ANQGSEA. The CDR3 reads CSVPSQGHEQFF. Written as DNA, the CDR3 is TGCAGCGTACCATCACAGGGCCATGAGCAGTTCTTC.

The rearrangement uses TRBV4-2 and TRBJ1-2; 7 nucleotides align to TRBD1. CDR1 is LGHNA, CDR2 YNFKEQ, per germline. Trimming cost V 0 bases and J 0 bases; bases outside gene matches: 1. The CDR3 totals 15 residues. CDR3: CASSQETGSNYGYTF. In DNA form, the CDR3 reads TGTGCCAGCAGCCAAGAGACAGGGTCTAACTATGGCTACACCTTC.

This chain uses TRBV9 with TRBJ1-5; 7 bases align to TRBD1. The CDR3 has 17 residues. V was pared by 3 bases and J by 3 bases, with 12 bases of the junction left unmatched. Per germline, CDR1 SGDLS and CDR2 YYNGEE. CDR3 amino acids: CASSADRDWGYNQPQHF. CDR3 bases: TGTGCCAGCAGCGCAGACAGGGACTGGGGTTACAATCAGCCCCAGCATTTT.

CDR3 coding DNA: TGTGCCAGTTACGGTGGAGAACAGGGTTGGACTGAAGCTTTCTTT. Translation gives CASYGGEQGWTEAFF. The chain carries TRBV7-6 and TRBJ1-1; D perhaps matches TRBD1 (6 bases). Germline assignment: CDR1 SGHVS and CDR2 FNYEAQ. Trimming stripped 9 bases from V and 5 bases from J, with 22 bases between. This CDR3 has 15 amino acids. The whole variable domain, remainder taken from reference TRBV7-6 and TRBJ1-1, is GAGVSQSPRYKVTKRGQDVALRCDPISGHVSLYWYRQALGQGPEFLTYFNYEAQQDKSGLPNDRFSAERPEGSISTLTIQRTEQRDSAMYRCASYGGEQGWTEAFFGQGTRLTVV.

A few counts support this clone. The gene calls are TRBV4-3 and TRBJ1-1, with TRBD1 as a possible D gene (5 bases). The V end was cut by 1 base, the J end by 1 base, with 13 bases between. This CDR3 region has 16 residues. CDR1 is LGHNA and CDR2 is YSLEER in the germline V gene. In DNA, the CDR3 is TGCGCCAGCAGCCAAGGACTGAGTCAGGGGAACACTGAAGCTTTCTTT. It yields the protein CASSQGLSQGNTEAFF.

V usage is TRBV6-4 and J usage is TRBJ2-3; 11 bases line up with TRBD2. Germline V gene lookup returns CDR1 MRHNA and CDR2 SNTAGT. The CDR3 runs 15 residues. Trimming took 7 bases from V and 5 from J; bases not matched to a gene: 8. The CDR3 protein is CASKATSGDLDTQYF. DNA of the CDR3: TGTGCCAGCAAGGCGACTAGCGGGGACCTAGATACGCAGTATTTT.

The chain joins TRBV5-6 to TRBJ1-4; TRBD1 agrees at 7 bases. V lost 3 bases, J lost 4 bases, and 6 bases stayed unmatched. The length of the CDR3 is 15 residues. Germline CDR1 and CDR2: SGHDT and YYEEEE. The CDR3 DNA reads as TGTGCCAGCAGCTGGGGGACAGTAGGTAATGAAAAACTGTTTTTT. Its translation is CASSWGTVGNEKLFF. Supplemented by reference TRBV5-6 and TRBJ1-4, the full variable domain reads DAGVTQSPTHLIKTRGQQVTLRCSPKSGHDTVSWYQQALGQGPQFIFQYYEEEERQRGNFPDRFSGHQFPNYSSELNVNALLLGDSALYLCASSWGTVGNEKLFFGSGTQLSVL.

J is TRBJ2-1 and V is TRBV4-2, with a weak D call TRBD2 (6 bases). Germline V lookup: CDR1 LGHNA, CDR2 YNFKEQ. CDR3 length: 12 amino acids. Between the trimmed V and J ends, which lost 5 bases and 7 bases, there was a span of 9 bases. CDR3 nucleotides: TGTGCCAGCAGCGCGGAGGGGAATGAGCAGTTCTTC. This codes for CASSAEGNEQFF.

This clone was picked up one time. The chain has TRBV7-9 and TRBJ2-7; D possibly corresponds to TRBD2 (6 bases). From germline, CDR1 is SEHNR and CDR2 FQNEAQ (reference sequence). The CDR3 loop spans 17 amino acids. Trimming took off 5 bases at V and 0 bases at J, with 20 bases between the two ends. The CDR3 reads CASSRPLSAGSSYEQYF. CDR3 DNA: TGTGCCAGCAGCCGACCTCTATCTGCGGGGAGCTCCTACGAGCAGTACTTC. Full variable domain (rest looked up from reference TRBV7-9 and TRBJ2-7): DTGVSQNPRHKITKRGQNVTFRCDPISEHNRLYWYRQTLGQGPEFLTYFQNEAQLEKSRLLSDRFSAERPKGSFSTLEIQRTEQGDSAMYLCASSRPLSAGSSYEQYFGPGTRLTVT.

This chain uses TRBV7-9 with TRBJ2-1, with 10 bases lining up with TRBD1. V was pared by 3 bases and J by 6 bases, with 5 bases of the junction left unmatched. This CDR3 region has 15 residues. CDR1 is SEHNR, CDR2 FQNEAQ, per germline (reference sequence). As DNA, the CDR3 is TGTGCCAGCAGCTTGGGGACAGGGGAGGCCAATGAGCAGTTCTTC. This codes for CASSLGTGEANEQFF.

This clone was detected only once. J is TRBJ1-2 and V is TRBV29-1; the match to TRBD1 covers 8 bases. Germline CDR1 SQVTM, CDR2 ANQGSEA. CDR3 length: 16 residues. The ends lost 3 bases at V and 1 base at J; junction bases unmatched: 10. The DNA for the CDR3 is TGCAGCGTTGAGGCGGAGGACAGGGTGCTTAACTATGGCTACACCTTC. Translated: CSVEAEDRVLNYGYTF.

The V call is TRBV21-1, the J call TRBJ1-4; the tabulated D call, TRBD1, remains unverified against the DNA. TRBV21-1 is a pseudogene locus. The CDR3 length is 17 residues. The CDR3 sequence is CASSKEGQGQGVGKLFF. The CDR3 DNA reads TGTGCCAGCAGCAAAGAGGGACAGGGCCAGGGCGTTGGAAAACTGTTTTTT.

This chain links TRBV9 with TRBJ2-7; 14 bases match TRBD2. CDR3 length: 15 residues. Unmatched junction bases numbered 5, after V lost 3 bases and J lost 6 bases. Germline V gives CDR1 SGDLS, CDR2 YYNGEE. As DNA, the CDR3 is TGTGCCAGCAGCGGACTAGCGGGGGGGCCTGGCGAGCAGTACTTC. Protein sequence: CASSGLAGGPGEQYF.

The chain is built from TRBV7-2 and TRBJ1-3, with TRBD1 matching 7 bases. CDR1 is SGHTA and CDR2 is FQGNSA in the germline V gene. V lost 4 bases and J lost 0; bases outside the gene matches: 3. This CDR3 contains 15 residues. Here the CDR3 reads CASSSDRTSGNTIYF. For the CDR3, the DNA is TGTGCCAGCAGCTCGGACAGGACCTCTGGAAACACCATATATTTT.

The rearrangement joins TRBV9 to TRBJ2-3; 9 nucleotides agree with TRBD2. Germline values: CDR1 SGDLS, CDR2 YYNGEE. CDR3 length: 16 amino acids. The V segment lost 4 bases and the J segment 2 bases; nucleotides outside the gene matches: 8. CDR3 sequence: CASSPDAGGITDTQYF. The CDR3, as DNA: TGTGCCAGCAGCCCCGACGCGGGGGGGATCACAGATACGCAGTATTTT. Looking up the rest from reference TRBV9 and TRBJ2-3 gives the full variable domain: DSGVTQTPKHLITATGQRVTLRCSPRSGDLSVYWYQQSLDQGLQFLIQYYNGEERAKGNILERFSAQQFPDLHSELNLSSLELGDSALYFCASSPDAGGITDTQYFGPGTRLTVL.

The rearrangement links TRBV9 to TRBJ2-1; TRBD1 matches at 7 bases. J gave up 3 bases and V 0 bases, and 0 bases lay outside the gene matches. The CDR3 is 14 residues long. Germline loops: CDR1 SGDLS, CDR2 YYNGEE. The CDR3 sequence: CASSVGTGYNEQFF. The CDR3 bases are TGTGCCAGCAGCGTAGGGACAGGCTACAATGAGCAGTTCTTC.

This chain uses TRBV7-6 with TRBJ1-1, with a weak D call TRBD1 (5 bases). CDR3 size: 13 residues. Germline loops: CDR1 SGHVS, CDR2 FNYEAQ. Trimming cost V 5 bases and J 1 base, with 8 bases left between them. The chain's CDR3 is CASSTGGNTEAFF. CDR3 sequence (DNA): TGTGCCAGCAGCACGGGGGGGAACACTGAAGCTTTCTTT.

This clone has more than one count but fewer than ten. V is TRBV6-4 and J is TRBJ2-3, with D maybe TRBD2 (7 bases). CDR1 is MRHNA, CDR2 SNTAGT, per germline. CDR3 size: 16 residues. V dropped 0 bases and J dropped 5 bases, with 15 bases sitting between them. CDR3 region: CASSDSSGGARDTQYF. The CDR3 DNA reads TGTGCCAGCAGTGACTCGAGTGGGGGGGCCAGAGATACGCAGTATTTT.